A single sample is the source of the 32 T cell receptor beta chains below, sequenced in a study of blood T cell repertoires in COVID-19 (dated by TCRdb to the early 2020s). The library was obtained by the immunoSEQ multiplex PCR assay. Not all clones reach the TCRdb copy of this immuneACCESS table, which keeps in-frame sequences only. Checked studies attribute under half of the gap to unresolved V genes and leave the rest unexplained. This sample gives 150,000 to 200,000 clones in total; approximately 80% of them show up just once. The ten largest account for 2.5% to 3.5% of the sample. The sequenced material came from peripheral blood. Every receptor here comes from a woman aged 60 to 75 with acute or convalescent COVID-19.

CDR3 coding DNA: TGTGCCAGCAGCCTGACAGGGCTCCAAGAGACCCAGTACTTC. Translated: CASSLTGLQETQYF. The J gene is TRBJ2-5, the V gene TRBV6-2 or TRBV6-3; 7 positions match TRBD1. Germline trimming cut 6 bases from V and 1 base from J; bases unmatched to any gene: 5. From germline, CDR1 is MNHEY and CDR2 SVGEGT. This CDR3 is built from 14 residues.

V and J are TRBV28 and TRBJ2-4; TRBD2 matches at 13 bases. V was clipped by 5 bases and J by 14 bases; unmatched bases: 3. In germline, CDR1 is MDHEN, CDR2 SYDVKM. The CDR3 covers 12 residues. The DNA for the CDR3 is TGTGCCAGCAGTCCAGGACTAGCGGGGGAGTACTTC. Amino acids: CASSPGLAGEYF.

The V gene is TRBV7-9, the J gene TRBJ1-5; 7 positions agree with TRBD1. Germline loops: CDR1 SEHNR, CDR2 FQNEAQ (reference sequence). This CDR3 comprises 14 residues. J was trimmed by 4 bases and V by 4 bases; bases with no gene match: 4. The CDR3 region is CASSSDRVNQPQHF. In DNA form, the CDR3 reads TGTGCCAGCAGCTCCGACAGGGTAAATCAGCCCCAGCATTTT.

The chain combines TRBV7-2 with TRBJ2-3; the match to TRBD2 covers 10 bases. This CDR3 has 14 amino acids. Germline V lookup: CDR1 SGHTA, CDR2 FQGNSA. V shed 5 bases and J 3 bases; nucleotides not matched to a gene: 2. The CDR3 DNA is TGTGCCAGCAGCCCGGGACTAGCGACAGATACGCAGTATTTT. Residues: CASSPGLATDTQYF.

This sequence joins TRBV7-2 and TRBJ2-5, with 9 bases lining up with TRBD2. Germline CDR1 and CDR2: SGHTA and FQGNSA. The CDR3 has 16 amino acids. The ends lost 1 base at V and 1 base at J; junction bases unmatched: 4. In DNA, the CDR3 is TGTGCCAGCAGCTTAGTTGCGGGGGGGCCCCAAGAGACCCAGTACTTC. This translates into CASSLVAGGPQETQYF.

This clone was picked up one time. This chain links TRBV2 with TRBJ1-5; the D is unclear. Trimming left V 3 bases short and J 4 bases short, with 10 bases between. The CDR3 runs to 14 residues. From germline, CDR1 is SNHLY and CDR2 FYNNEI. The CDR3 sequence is CASSERQLNQPQHF. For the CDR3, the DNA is TGTGCCAGCAGTGAGAGGCAGCTTAATCAGCCCCAGCATTTT.

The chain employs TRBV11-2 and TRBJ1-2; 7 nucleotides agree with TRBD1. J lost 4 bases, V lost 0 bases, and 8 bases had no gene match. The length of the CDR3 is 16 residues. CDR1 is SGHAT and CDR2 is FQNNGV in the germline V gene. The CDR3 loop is CASSLDRSRGVYGYTF. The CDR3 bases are TGTGCCAGCAGCTTAGATCGTTCCAGGGGGGTCTATGGCTACACCTTC.

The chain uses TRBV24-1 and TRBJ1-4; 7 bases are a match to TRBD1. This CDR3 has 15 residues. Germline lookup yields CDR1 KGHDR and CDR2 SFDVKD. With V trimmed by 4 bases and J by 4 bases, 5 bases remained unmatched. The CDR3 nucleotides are TGTGCCACCAGTGAAAGGGGACAGTATAATGAAAAACTGTTTTTT. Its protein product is CATSERGQYNEKLFF.

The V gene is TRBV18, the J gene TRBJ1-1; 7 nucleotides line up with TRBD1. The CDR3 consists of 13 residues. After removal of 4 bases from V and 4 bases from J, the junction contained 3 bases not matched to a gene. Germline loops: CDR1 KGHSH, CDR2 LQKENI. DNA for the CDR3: TGTGCCAGCTCACGGACAGGAGGCACTGAAGCTTTCTTT. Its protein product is CASSRTGGTEAFF. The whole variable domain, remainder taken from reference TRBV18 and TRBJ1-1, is NAGVMQNPRHLVRRRGQEARLRCSPMKGHSHVYWYRQLPEEGLKFMVYLQKENIIDESGMPKERFSAEFPKEGPSILRIQQVVRGDSAAYFCASSRTGGTEAFFGQGTRLTVV.

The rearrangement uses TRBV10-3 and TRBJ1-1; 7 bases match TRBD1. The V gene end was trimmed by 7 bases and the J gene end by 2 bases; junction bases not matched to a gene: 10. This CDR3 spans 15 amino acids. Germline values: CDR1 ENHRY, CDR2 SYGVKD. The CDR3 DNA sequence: TGTGCCATCACCGAGGGACAGAAATTTAACACTGAAGCTTTCTTT. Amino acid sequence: CAITEGQKFNTEAFF.

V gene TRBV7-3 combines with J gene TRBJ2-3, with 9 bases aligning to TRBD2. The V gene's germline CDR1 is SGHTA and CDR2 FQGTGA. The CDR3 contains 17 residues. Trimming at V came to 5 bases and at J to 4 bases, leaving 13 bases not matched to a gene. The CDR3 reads CASSPGGSGGLADTQYF. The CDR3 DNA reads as TGTGCCAGCAGCCCGGGGGGTAGCGGGGGCCTAGCAGATACGCAGTATTTT.

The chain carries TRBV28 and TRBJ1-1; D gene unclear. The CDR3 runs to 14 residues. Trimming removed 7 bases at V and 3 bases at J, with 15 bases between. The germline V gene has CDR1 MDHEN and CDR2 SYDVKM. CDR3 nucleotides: TGTGCCAGCAACCCCGCGGAGTCTTACACTGAAGCTTTCTTT. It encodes CASNPAESYTEAFF.

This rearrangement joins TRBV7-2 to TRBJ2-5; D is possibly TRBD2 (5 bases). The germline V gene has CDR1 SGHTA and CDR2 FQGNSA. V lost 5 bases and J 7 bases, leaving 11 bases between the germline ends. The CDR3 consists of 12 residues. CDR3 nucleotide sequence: TGTGCCAGCAGCCCCAACGCGGGGACCCAGTACTTC. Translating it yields CASSPNAGTQYF.

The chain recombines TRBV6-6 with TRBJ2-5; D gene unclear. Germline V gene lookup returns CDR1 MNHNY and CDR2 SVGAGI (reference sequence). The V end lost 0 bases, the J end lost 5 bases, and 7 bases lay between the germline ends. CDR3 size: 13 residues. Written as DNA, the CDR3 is TGTGCCAGCAGTTACTCGAACGGGGAGACCCAGTACTTC. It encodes CASSYSNGETQYF.

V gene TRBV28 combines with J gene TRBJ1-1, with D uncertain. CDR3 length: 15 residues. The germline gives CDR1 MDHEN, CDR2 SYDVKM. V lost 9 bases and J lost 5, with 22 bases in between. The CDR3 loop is CARIFRRRCGTEAFF. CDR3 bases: TGTGCCAGGATTTTTCGACGGAGATGTGGGACTGAAGCTTTCTTT.

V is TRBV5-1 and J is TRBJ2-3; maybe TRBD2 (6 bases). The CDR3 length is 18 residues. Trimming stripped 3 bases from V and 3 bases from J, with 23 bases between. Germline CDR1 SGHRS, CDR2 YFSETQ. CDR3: CASSSKSPGLPLTDTQYF. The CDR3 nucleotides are TGCGCCAGCAGCTCGAAGTCGCCGGGACTCCCTTTAACAGATACGCAGTATTTT.

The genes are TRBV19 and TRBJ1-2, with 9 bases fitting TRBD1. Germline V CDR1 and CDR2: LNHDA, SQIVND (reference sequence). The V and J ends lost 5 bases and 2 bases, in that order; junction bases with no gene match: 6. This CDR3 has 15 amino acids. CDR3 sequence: CASSGRDRANYGYTF. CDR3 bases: TGTGCCAGTAGTGGCCGGGACAGGGCAAACTATGGCTACACCTTC.

CDR3 sequence reads: CASSTTGDNEQFF. The CDR3 coding sequence is TGTGCCAGCAGCACAACAGGGGACAATGAGCAGTTCTTC. V is TRBV5-5 and J is TRBJ2-1; 7 bases fit TRBD1. The junction had 3 bases not matched to a gene; V was cut back by 4 bases and J by 5 bases. CDR1 is SGHKS and CDR2 is YYEKEE in the germline V gene (reference sequence). The CDR3 runs to 13 residues.

The CDR3 bases are TGTGCCAGCTCACCATCGACAGGCAATAGCAATCAGCCCCAGCATTTT. It codes for CASSPSTGNSNQPQHF. The chain carries TRBV18 and TRBJ1-5; D possibly corresponds to TRBD1 (6 bases). Looked up from germline, CDR1 is KGHSH and CDR2 is LQKENI. The CDR3 consists of 16 residues. V was trimmed by 2 bases and J by 0 bases, leaving 11 bases between them. The full variable domain, its missing parts supplied by reference TRBV18 and TRBJ1-5, is NAGVMQNPRHLVRRRGQEARLRCSPMKGHSHVYWYRQLPEEGLKFMVYLQKENIIDESGMPKERFSAEFPKEGPSILRIQQVVRGDSAAYFCASSPSTGNSNQPQHFGDGTRLSIL.

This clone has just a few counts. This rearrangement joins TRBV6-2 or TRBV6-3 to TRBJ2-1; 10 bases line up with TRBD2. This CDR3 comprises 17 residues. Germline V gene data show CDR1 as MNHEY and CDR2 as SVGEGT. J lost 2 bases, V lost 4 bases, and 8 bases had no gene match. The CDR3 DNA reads TGTGCCAGCAGTTCTCTACTAGCGGGGTGGACCTACAATGAGCAGTTCTTC. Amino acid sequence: CASSSLLAGWTYNEQFF.

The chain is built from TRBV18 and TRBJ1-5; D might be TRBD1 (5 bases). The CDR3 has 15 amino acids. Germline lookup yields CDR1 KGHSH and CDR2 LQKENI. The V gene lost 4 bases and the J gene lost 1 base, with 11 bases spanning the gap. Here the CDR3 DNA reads TGTGCCAGCTCACAGGACACGATGAGCAATCAGCCCCAGCATTTT. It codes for CASSQDTMSNQPQHF.

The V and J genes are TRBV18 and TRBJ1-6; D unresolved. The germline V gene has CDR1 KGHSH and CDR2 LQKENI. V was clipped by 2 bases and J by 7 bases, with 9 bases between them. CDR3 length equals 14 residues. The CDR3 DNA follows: TGTGCCAGCTCACCAAACGAGAAGAATTCACCCCTCCACTTT. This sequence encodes CASSPNEKNSPLHF.

CDR3 region: CASSDGNRGLSNQPQHF. The DNA for the CDR3 is TGTGCCAGCAGTGATGGGAACAGGGGGCTTAGCAATCAGCCCCAGCATTTT. The chain uses TRBV28 and TRBJ1-5, with 9 positions matching TRBD1. There are 17 residues in the CDR3. CDR1 MDHEN and CDR2 SYDVKM come from the germline V gene. J lost 0 bases, V lost 5 bases, and 8 bases had no gene match.

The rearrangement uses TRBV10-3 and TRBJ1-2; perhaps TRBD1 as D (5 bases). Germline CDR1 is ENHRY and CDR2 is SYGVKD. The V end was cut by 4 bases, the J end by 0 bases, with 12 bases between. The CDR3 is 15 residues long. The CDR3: CAISVVTGPNYGYTF. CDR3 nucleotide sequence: TGTGCCATCAGTGTGGTCACAGGTCCTAACTATGGCTACACCTTC.

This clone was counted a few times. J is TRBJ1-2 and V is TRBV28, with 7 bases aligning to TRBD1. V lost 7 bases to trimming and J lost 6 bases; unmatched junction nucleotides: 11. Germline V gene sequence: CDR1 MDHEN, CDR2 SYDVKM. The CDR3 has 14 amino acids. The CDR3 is CASTEGRGKNGYTF. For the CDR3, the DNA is TGTGCCAGCACCGAGGGCAGGGGGAAGAATGGCTACACCTTC.

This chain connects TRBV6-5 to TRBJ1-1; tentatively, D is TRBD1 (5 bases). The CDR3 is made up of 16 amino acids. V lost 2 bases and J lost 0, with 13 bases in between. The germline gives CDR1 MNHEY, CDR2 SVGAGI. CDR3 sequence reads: CASSYRGYGMNTEAFF. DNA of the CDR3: TGTGCCAGCAGTTACAGGGGATACGGCATGAACACTGAAGCTTTCTTT.

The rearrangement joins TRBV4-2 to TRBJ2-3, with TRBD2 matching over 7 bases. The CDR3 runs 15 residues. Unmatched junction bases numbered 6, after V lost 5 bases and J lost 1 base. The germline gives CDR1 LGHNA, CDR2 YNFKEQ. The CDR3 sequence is CASSGTSVGTDTQYF. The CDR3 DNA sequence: TGTGCCAGCAGCGGTACTAGCGTTGGCACAGATACGCAGTATTTT.

CDR3 coding DNA: TGTGCCAGCAGCCAACCCCGACTCTCTGGGGCCAACGTCCTGACTTTC. It specifies CASSQPRLSGANVLTF. The gene calls are TRBV4-2 and TRBJ2-6; D not resolved. The CDR3 has 16 residues. Germline V lookup: CDR1 LGHNA, CDR2 YNFKEQ. The V end was cut by 2 bases, the J end by 0 bases, with 8 bases between.

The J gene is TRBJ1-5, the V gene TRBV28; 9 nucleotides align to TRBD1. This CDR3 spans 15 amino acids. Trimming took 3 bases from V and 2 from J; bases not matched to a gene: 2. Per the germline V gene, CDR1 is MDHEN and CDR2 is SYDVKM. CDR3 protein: CASSLGDRGNQPQHF. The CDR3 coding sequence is TGTGCCAGCAGTTTGGGGGACAGGGGCAATCAGCCCCAGCATTTT.

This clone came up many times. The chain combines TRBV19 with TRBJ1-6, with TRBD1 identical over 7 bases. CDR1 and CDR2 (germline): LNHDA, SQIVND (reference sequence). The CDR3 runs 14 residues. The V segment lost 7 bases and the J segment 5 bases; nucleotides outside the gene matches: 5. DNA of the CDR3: TGTGCCAGTACTGTGACAGGGAATAATTCACCCCTCCACTTT. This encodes CASTVTGNNSPLHF.

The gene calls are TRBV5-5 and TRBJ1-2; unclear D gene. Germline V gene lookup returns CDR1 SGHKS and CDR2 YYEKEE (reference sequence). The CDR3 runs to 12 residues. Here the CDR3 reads CANKSKSYGYTF. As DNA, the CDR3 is TGTGCTAATAAAAGCAAGTCCTATGGCTACACCTTC. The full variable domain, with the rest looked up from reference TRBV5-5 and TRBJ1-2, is DAGVTQSPTHLIKTRGQQVTLRCSPISGHKSVSWYQQVLGQGPQFIFQYYEKEERGRGNFPDRFSARQFPNYSSELNVNALLLGDSALYLCANKSKSYGYTFGSGTRLTVV.

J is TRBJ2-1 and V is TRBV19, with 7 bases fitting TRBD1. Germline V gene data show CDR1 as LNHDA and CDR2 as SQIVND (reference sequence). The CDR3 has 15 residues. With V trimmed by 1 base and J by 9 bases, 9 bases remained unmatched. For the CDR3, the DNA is TGTGCCAGTAGTATAGGACAGGGTCGGGATTTTGAGCAGTTCTTC. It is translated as CASSIGQGRDFEQFF. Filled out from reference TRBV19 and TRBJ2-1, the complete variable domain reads DGGITQSPKYLFRKEGQNVTLSCEQNLNHDAMYWYRQDPGQGLRLIYYSQIVNDFQKGDIAEGYSVSREKKESFPLTVTSAQKNPTAFYLCASSIGQGRDFEQFFGPGTRLTVL.